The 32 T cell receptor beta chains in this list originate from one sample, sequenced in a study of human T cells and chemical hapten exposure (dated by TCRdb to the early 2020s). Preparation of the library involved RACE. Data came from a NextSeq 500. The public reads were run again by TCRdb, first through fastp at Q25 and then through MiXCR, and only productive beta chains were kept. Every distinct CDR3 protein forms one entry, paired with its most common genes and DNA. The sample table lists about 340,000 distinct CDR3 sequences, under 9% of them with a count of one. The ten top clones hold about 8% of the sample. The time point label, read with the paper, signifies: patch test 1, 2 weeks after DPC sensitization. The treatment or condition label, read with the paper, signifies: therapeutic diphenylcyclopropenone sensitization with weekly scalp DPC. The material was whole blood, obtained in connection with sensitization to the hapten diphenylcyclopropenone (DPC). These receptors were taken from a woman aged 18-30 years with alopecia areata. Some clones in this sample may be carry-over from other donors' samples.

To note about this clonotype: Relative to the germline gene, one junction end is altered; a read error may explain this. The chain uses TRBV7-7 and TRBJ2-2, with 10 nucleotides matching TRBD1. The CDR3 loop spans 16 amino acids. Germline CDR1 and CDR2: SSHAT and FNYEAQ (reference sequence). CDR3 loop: CASSFGTGASTGELFF. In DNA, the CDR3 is TGTGCTAGCAGCTTTGGGACAGGGGCTTCTACCGGGGAGCTGTTTTTT.

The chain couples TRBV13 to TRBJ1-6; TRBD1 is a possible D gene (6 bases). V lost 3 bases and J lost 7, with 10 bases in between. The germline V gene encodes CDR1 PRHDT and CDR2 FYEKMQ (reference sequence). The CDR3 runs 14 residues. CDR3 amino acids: CASSFSGGNSPLHF. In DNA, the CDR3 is TGTGCCAGCAGCTTCTCTGGGGGCAATTCACCCCTCCACTTT.

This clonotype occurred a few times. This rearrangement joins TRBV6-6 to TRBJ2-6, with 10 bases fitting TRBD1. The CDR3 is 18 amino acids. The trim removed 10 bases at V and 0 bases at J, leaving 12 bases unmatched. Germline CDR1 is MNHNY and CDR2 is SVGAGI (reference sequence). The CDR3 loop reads CATRFGGQGGSGANVLTF. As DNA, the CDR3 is TGTGCCACCCGATTTGGTGGACAGGGGGGCTCTGGGGCCAACGTCCTGACTTTC.

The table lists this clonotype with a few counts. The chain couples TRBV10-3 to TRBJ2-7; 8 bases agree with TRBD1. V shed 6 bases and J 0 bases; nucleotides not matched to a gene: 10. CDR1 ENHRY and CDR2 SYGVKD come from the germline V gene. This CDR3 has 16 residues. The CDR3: CAISNLGQVSSYEQYF. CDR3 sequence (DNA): TGTGCCATCAGCAATTTGGGACAGGTCAGCTCCTACGAGCAGTACTTC.

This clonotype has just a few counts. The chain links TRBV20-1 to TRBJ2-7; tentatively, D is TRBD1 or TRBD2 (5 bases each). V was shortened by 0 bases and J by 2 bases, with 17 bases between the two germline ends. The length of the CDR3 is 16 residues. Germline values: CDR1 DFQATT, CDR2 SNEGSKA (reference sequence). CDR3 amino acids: CSAREATGTIPYEQYF. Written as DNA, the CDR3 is TGCAGTGCTAGAGAAGCTACCGGGACCATTCCCTACGAGCAGTACTTC.

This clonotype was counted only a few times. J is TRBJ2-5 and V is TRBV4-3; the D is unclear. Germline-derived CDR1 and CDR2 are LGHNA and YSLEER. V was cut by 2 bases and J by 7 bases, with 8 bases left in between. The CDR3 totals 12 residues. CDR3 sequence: CASSQQGMTQYF. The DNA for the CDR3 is TGCGCCAGCAGCCAACAAGGGATGACCCAGTACTTC.

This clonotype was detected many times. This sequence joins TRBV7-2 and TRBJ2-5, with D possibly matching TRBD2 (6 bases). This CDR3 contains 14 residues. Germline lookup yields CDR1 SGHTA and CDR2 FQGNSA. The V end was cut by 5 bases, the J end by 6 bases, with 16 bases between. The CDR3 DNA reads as TGTGCCAGCAGCCCAACGGCGGGGCCGAAGACCCAGTACTTC. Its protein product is CASSPTAGPKTQYF.

CDR3 DNA: TGCGCCAGCAGCCAAGAAGTAGGACAGCCCCAGCATTTT. Its translation: CASSQEVGQPQHF. The chain employs TRBV4-1 and TRBJ1-5; D is ambiguous. This CDR3 has 13 amino acids. Trimming took off 0 bases at V and 7 bases at J, with 7 bases between the two ends. Germline CDR1 is MGHRA and CDR2 is YSYEKL.

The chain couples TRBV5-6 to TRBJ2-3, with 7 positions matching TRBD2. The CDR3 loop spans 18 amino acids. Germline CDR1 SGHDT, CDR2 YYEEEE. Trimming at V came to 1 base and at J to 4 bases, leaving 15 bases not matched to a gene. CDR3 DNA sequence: TGTGCCAGCAGCTTGACCCAAGGACTAGTCGAGATAGCAGATACGCAGTATTTT. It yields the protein CASSLTQGLVEIADTQYF. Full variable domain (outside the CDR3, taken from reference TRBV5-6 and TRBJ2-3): DAGVTQSPTHLIKTRGQQVTLRCSPKSGHDTVSWYQQALGQGPQFIFQYYEEEERQRGNFPDRFSGHQFPNYSSELNVNALLLGDSALYLCASSLTQGLVEIADTQYFGPGTRLTVL.

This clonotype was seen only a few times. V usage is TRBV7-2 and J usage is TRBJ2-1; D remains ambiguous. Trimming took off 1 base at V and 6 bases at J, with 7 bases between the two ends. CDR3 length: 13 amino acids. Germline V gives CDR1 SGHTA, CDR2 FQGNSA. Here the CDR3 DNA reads TGTGCCAGCAGCTTAGAACAGCGCAATGAGCAGTTCTTC. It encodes CASSLEQRNEQFF.

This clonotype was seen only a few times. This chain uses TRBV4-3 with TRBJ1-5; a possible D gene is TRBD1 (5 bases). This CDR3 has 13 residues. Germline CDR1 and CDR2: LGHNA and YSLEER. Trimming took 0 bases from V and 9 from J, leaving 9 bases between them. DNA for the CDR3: TGCGCCAGCAGCCAAGACGCGGGGCGGCCCCAGCATTTT. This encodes CASSQDAGRPQHF.

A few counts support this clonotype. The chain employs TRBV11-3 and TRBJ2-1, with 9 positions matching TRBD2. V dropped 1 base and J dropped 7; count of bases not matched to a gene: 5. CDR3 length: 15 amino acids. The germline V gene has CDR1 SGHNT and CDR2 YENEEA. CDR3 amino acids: CASSLGGGAGNEQFF. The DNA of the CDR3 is TGTGCCAGCAGCTTAGGCGGGGGGGCCGGGAATGAGCAGTTCTTC.

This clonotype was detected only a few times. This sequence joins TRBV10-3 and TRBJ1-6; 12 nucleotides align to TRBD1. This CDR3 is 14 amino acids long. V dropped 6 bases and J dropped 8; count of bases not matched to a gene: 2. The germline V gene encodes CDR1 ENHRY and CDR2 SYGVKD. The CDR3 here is CAIRGQGAYSPLHF. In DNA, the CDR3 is TGTGCCATCAGGGGACAGGGGGCCTATTCACCCCTCCACTTT.

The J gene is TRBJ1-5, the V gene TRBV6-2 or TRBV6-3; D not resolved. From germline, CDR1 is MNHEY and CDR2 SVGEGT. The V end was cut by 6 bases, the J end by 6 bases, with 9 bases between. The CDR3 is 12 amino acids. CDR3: CASRNWGQPQHF. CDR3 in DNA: TGTGCCAGCAGAAACTGGGGTCAGCCCCAGCATTTT.

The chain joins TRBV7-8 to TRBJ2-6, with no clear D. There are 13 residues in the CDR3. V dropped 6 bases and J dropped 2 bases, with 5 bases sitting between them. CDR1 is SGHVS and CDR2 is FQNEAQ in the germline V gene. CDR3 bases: TGTGCCAGCAGGGATACTGGGGCCAACGTCCTGACTTTC. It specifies CASRDTGANVLTF.

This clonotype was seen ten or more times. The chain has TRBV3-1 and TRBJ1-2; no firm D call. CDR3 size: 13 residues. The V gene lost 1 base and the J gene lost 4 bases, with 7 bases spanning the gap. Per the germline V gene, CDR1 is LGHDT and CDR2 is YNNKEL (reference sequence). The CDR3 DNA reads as TGTGCCAGCAGCCAAGCCGCTCTCTATGGCTACACCTTC. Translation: CASSQAALYGYTF.

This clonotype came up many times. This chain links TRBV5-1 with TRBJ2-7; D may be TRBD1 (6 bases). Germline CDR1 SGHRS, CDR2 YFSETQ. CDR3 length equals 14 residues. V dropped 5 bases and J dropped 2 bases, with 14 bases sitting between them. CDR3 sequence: CASRYGQPAYEQYF. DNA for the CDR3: TGCGCCAGCAGATACGGACAGCCTGCCTACGAGCAGTACTTC.

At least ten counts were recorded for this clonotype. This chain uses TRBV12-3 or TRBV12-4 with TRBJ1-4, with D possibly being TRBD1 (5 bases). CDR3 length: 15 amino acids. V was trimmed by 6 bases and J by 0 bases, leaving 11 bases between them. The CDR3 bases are TGTGCCAGCAGCCGAGACAGCGCAACTAATGAAAAACTGTTTTTT. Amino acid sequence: CASSRDSATNEKLFF.

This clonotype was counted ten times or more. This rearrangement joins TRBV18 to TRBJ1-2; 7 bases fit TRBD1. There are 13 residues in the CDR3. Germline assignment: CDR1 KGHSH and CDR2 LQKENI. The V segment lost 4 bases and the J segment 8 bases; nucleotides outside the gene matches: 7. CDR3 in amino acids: CASSLDRNLGYTF. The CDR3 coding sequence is TGTGCCAGCTCACTGGACAGGAACCTAGGCTACACCTTC.

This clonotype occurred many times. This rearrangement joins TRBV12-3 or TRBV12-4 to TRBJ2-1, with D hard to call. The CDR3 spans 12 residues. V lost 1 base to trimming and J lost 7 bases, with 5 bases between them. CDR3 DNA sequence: TGTGCCAGCAGTTTAGGAGAGAATGAGCAGTTCTTC. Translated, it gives CASSLGENEQFF.

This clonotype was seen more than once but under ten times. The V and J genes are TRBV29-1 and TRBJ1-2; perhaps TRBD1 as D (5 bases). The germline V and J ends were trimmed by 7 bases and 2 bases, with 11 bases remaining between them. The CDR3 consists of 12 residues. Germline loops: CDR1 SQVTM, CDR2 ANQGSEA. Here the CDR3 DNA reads TGCAGCGCCGGGGACGGAAACTATGGCTACACCTTC. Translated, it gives CSAGDGNYGYTF.

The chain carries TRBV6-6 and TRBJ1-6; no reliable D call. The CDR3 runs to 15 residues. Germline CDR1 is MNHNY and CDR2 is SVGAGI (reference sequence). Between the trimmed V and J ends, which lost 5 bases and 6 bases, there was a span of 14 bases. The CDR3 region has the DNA TGTGCCAGCAGTGGTATCATTTCGACTAATTCACCCCTCCACTTT. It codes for CASSGIISTNSPLHF.

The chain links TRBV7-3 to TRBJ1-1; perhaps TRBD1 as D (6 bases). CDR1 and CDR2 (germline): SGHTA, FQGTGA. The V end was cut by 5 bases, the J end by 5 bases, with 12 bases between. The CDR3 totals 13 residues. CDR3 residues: CASSTGTKTEAFF. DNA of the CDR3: TGTGCCAGCAGCACAGGGACAAAAACTGAAGCTTTCTTT.

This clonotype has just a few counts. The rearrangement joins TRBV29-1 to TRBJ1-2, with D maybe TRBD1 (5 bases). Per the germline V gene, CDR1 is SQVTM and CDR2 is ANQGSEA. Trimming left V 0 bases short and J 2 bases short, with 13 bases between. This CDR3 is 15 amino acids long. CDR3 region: CSVEDWGRANYGYTF. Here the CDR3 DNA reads TGCAGCGTTGAAGACTGGGGCAGGGCAAACTATGGCTACACCTTC.

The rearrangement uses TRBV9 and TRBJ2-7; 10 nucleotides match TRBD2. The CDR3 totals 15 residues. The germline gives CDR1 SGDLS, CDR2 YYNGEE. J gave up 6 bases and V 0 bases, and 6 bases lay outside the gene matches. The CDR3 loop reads CASSVDERGGGEQYF. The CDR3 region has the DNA TGTGCCAGCAGCGTAGATGAGCGGGGGGGCGGCGAGCAGTACTTC.

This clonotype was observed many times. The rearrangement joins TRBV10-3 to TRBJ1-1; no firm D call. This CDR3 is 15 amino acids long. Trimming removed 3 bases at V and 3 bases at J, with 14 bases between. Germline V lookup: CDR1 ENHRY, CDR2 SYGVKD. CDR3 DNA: TGTGCCATCAGTGATAGGAGTCGGGGAGACACTGAAGCTTTCTTT. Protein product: CAISDRSRGDTEAFF.

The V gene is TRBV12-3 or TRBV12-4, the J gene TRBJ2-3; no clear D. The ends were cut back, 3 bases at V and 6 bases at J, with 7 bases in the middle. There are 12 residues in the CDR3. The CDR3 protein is CASSFFSDTQYF. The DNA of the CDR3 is TGTGCCAGCAGTTTTTTTTCTGATACGCAGTATTTT.

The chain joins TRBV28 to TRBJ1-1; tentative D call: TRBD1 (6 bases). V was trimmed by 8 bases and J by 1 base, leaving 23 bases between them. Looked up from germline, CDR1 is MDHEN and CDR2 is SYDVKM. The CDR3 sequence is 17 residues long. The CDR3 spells CASLLKGGGSWNTEAFF. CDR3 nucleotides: TGTGCCAGCCTCCTAAAGGGGGGGGGAAGTTGGAACACTGAAGCTTTCTTT.

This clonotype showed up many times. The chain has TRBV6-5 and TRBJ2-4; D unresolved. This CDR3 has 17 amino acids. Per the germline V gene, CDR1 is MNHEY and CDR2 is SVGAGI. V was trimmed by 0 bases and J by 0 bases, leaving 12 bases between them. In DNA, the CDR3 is TGTGCCAGCAGTTACTCACTTTTAGGCCTAGCCAAAAACATTCAGTACTTC. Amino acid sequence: CASSYSLLGLAKNIQYF.

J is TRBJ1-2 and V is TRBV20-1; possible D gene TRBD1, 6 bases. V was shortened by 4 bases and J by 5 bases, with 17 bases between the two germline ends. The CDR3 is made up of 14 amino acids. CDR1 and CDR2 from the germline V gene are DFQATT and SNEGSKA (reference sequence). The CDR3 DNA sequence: TGCAGTGCTACAACGACAGGTGATCCTTATGGCTACACCTTC. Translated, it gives CSATTTGDPYGYTF.

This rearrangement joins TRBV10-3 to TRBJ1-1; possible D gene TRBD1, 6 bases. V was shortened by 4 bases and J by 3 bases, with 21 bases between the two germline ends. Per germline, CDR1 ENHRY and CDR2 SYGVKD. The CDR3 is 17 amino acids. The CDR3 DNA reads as TGTGCCATCAGTGGACAAGGGGGTGAGGGGGTTTACACTGAAGCTTTCTTT. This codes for CAISGQGGEGVYTEAFF.

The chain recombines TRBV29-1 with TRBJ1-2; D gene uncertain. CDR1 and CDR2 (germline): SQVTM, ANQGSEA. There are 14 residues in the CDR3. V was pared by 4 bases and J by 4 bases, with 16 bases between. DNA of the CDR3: TGCAGCGTTGGAGGGAGGGCTCGGGGCTATGGCTACACCTTC. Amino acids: CSVGGRARGYGYTF.